A selection of T cell receptor beta chains follows, all from one sample in a study of blood T cell repertoires in COVID-19. Profiling relied on immunoSEQ multiplex PCR, and the TCRdb table lists in-frame clones only, not all of them. This repertoire shows about 8,700 clones, 91% found once; its top ten account for approximately 4%. Material for sequencing was peripheral blood. The receptors were gathered from a woman aged 50 to 60 with active COVID-19. The CDR3 runs from the conserved cysteine through the conserved F or W. D genes are given only for firm matches. The size entry is marked missing in some rows and otherwise reads once, few, many or a size class.

cdr3_aa	cdr3_nt	d_call	v_call	j_call	clone_size
CASSLKSRGQSPLHF	TGCGCCAGCAGCTTGAAGAGCAGGGGGCAATCACCCCTCCACTTT	TRBD1	TRBV5-1	TRBJ1-6	few
CASSPTSGSRDTQYF	TGTGCCAGTAGTCCTACTAGCGGGAGCAGAGATACGCAGTATTTT	TRBD2	TRBV19	TRBJ2-3	.
CAWSAGHYNQPQHF	TGTGCCTGGAGTGCCGGACACTACAATCAGCCCCAGCATTTT	.	TRBV30	TRBJ1-5	.
CASNEGDTQYF	TGTGCCAGCAACGAGGGAGATACGCAGTATTTT	.	TRBV2	TRBJ2-3	.
CASSILSLTGAHNEQFF	TGCGCCAGCAGTATCCTCTCCTTGACAGGGGCCCACAATGAGCAGTTCTTC	TRBD1	TRBV5-1	TRBJ2-1	.
CASSLSSDTDTQYF	TGTGCCAGCAGCCTTTCTAGCGACACAGATACGCAGTATTTT	.	TRBV5-4	TRBJ2-3	once
CASSLSTGWVDEQFF	TGTGCCAGCAGTTTATCAACAGGGTGGGTTGATGAGCAGTTCTTC	.	TRBV28	TRBJ2-1	.
CASSPEQGAGYNEQFF	TGTGCCAGCAGCCCCGAACAGGGGGCAGGTTACAATGAGCAGTTCTTC	TRBD1	TRBV5-5	TRBJ2-1	.
CAWSHDRDKLYF	TGTGCCTGGAGCCACGACCGGGACAAATTGTACTTC	.	TRBV30	TRBJ2-7	.
CASLGTGVSHQPQHF	TGTGCCAGTCTTGGGACAGGGGTATCACATCAGCCCCAGCATTTT	TRBD1	TRBV19	TRBJ1-5	.
CASSLVLAGGTGANVLTF	TGTGCCAGCAGCTTAGTCCTAGCGGGAGGGACTGGGGCCAACGTCCTGACTTTC	TRBD2	TRBV7-2	TRBJ2-6	.
CASSFGGFGDNEQFF	TGTGCCAGCAGCTTCGGGGGTTTCGGGGATAATGAGCAGTTCTTC	.	TRBV11-3	TRBJ2-1	.
CASTSSGTKVNTEAFF	TGTGCCAGCACCTCCTCCGGGACAAAGGTGAACACTGAAGCTTTCTTT	.	TRBV28	TRBJ1-1	.
CASSLGQGLTYEQYF	TGTGCCAGTAGTCTCGGACAGGGGCTCACCTACGAGCAGTACTTC	TRBD1	TRBV19	TRBJ2-7	once
CASSLQDTYGYTF	TGTGCCAGCAGCTTACAGGATACCTATGGCTACACCTTC	.	TRBV6-5	TRBJ1-2	.
CSVGGLAGGSYNEQFF	TGCAGCGTTGGGGGACTAGCCGGAGGGTCCTACAATGAGCAGTTCTTC	TRBD2	TRBV29-1	TRBJ2-1	.
CAIPKGDRGGEQYF	TGTGCCATCCCTAAGGGGGACAGGGGAGGCGAGCAGTACTTC	TRBD1	TRBV27	TRBJ2-7	.
CASSQVPLNTEAFF	TGTGCCAGCAGCCAAGTCCCGTTAAACACTGAAGCTTTCTTT	.	TRBV14	TRBJ1-1	.
CANAVAGGLFYEQYF	TGTGCCAACGCGGTTGCGGGAGGTCTCTTCTACGAGCAGTACTTC	TRBD2	TRBV7-2	TRBJ2-7	.
CASSLVGQYYGYTF	TGTGCCAGCAGTTTAGTCGGACAGTACTATGGCTACACCTTC	.	TRBV28	TRBJ1-2	.
CASSLRQGLNNEQFF	TGTGCCAGCAGCTTAAGACAGGGTCTGAACAATGAGCAGTTCTTC	TRBD1	TRBV7-3	TRBJ2-1	.
CASIIGQGARTEAFF	TGTGCCAGTATTATAGGACAGGGGGCGCGAACTGAAGCTTTCTTT	TRBD1	TRBV19	TRBJ1-1	.
CASSAGQGRNNEQFF	TGTGCCAGTAGTGCGGGACAGGGGCGAAACAATGAGCAGTTCTTC	TRBD1	TRBV19	TRBJ2-1	.
CASSDPGAAGEADTQYF	TGCGCCAGCAGTGACCCAGGAGCCGCGGGAGAGGCGGATACGCAGTATTTT	TRBD2	TRBV10-1	TRBJ2-3	once
CASSQEFKETTDTQYF	TGTGCCAGCAGCCAAGAATTCAAGGAGACCACAGATACGCAGTATTTT	.	TRBV3-1/TRBV3-2	TRBJ2-3	.
CATSRGLDKPQHF	TGTGCCACCAGCAGAGGCCTGGACAAGCCCCAGCATTTT	.	TRBV15	TRBJ1-5	.
CASSFPGEETQYF	TGTGCCAGCAGTTTCCCCGGGGAAGAGACCCAGTACTTC	.	TRBV12-3/TRBV12-4	TRBJ2-5	.
CASSERQGKRESVETQYF	TGCGCCAGCAGTGAAAGGCAAGGGAAGCGGGAGTCAGTGGAGACCCAGTACTTC	TRBD2	TRBV10-2	TRBJ2-5	.
CASSQGSLDQPQHF	TGTGCCAGCAGCCAAGGAAGCCTAGATCAGCCCCAGCATTTT	.	TRBV4-2	TRBJ1-5	.
CASRPTSGLGEQYF	TGTGCCAGCAGGCCAACTAGCGGTCTGGGAGAGCAGTACTTC	TRBD2	TRBV6-6	TRBJ2-7	.
CSVHSGGRYTF	TGCAGCGTCCACTCAGGTGGGAGGTACACCTTC	.	TRBV29-1	TRBJ1-2	.
CAISEPINTEAFF	TGTGCCATCAGTGAACCTATAAACACTGAAGCTTTCTTT	.	TRBV10-3	TRBJ1-1	.
CSVRESGKETQYF	TGCAGCGTTCGGGAGTCGGGAAAAGAGACCCAGTACTTC	.	TRBV29-1	TRBJ2-5	.
CASSLGQGAYEQYF	TGTGCCAGCTCACTTGGACAGGGGGCCTACGAGCAGTACTTC	TRBD1	TRBV18	TRBJ2-7	few
CASSRGPTYEQYF	TGTGCCAGCAGCAGGGGACCGACCTACGAGCAGTACTTC	.	TRBV6-5	TRBJ2-7	.
CAWSTPGNGQYF	TGTGCCTGGAGTACCCCAGGGAACGGGCAGTACTTC	.	TRBV30	TRBJ2-7	once
CSVPPRTSTDTQYF	TGCAGCGTTCCCCCACGGACTAGCACAGATACGCAGTATTTT	.	TRBV29-1	TRBJ2-3	.
CASSLAGQGRSTDTQYF	TGCGCCAGCAGCTTGGCCGGACAGGGTCGGAGCACAGATACGCAGTATTTT	TRBD1	TRBV5-1	TRBJ2-3	.
CAISEPRTANYGYTF	TGTGCCATCAGTGAGCCCCGGACAGCTAACTATGGCTACACCTTC	.	TRBV10-3	TRBJ1-2	.
CASSSSSGNTIYF	TGTGCTAGCAGCTCCAGCTCTGGAAACACCATATATTTT	.	TRBV7-7	TRBJ1-3	.
CASRQVGTTQYNEQFF	TGCGCCAGCAGGCAGGTAGGGACTACGCAGTACAATGAGCAGTTCTTC	TRBD2	TRBV4-1	TRBJ2-1	once
CASSETGQIYYGYTF	TGTGCCAGCAGTGAAACGGGACAGATATACTATGGCTACACCTTC	TRBD1	TRBV6-1	TRBJ1-2	.
CASSIVGEAYEQYF	TGTGCCAGTAGTATAGTGGGAGAAGCCTACGAGCAGTACTTC	.	TRBV19	TRBJ2-7	.
CASSQVHFPHEQYF	TGCGCCAGCAGCCAAGTTCACTTTCCCCACGAGCAGTACTTC	.	TRBV4-1	TRBJ2-7	.
CASSLVEASTDTQYF	TGCGCCAGCAGCCTAGTGGAGGCGAGCACAGATACGCAGTATTTT	.	TRBV5-1	TRBJ2-3	.
CASSLGRGGSPLHF	TGTGCCAGCAGCCTCGGTAGGGGGGGTTCACCCCTCCACTTT	.	TRBV11-2	TRBJ1-6	few
CASRRQYSSYEQYF	TGTGCCAGCAGGCGACAGTACTCTTCCTACGAGCAGTACTTC	.	TRBV6-5	TRBJ2-7	once
CASSSSGQGGYGYTF	TGTGCCAGCAGTTCTTCTGGACAGGGGGGCTATGGCTACACCTTC	TRBD1	TRBV28	TRBJ1-2	.
CASSMSQALNTEAFF	TGTGCCAGTAGTATGTCACAGGCCTTGAACACTGAAGCTTTCTTT	.	TRBV19	TRBJ1-1	.
CATKGDSGRPYYEQYF	TGTGCCACCAAGGGGGACAGTGGCCGTCCCTACTACGAGCAGTACTTC	TRBD1	TRBV28	TRBJ2-7	.
CASSARENSPLHF	TGCGCCAGCAGTGCCAGGGAAAATTCACCCCTCCACTTT	.	TRBV10-1	TRBJ1-6	.